This T cell receptor beta chain was sequenced for a study of OX40 agonist ivuxolimab in advanced cancers. Concerning this clone: As yet, its antigen is unknown.

V was clipped by 4 bases and J by 2 bases, with 5 bases between them. Per germline, CDR1 MNHEY and CDR2 SVGAGI. CDR3 size: 12 residues. This table comes from immunoSEQ multiplex PCR, and its TCRdb copy is limited to in-frame clones, with some not included. Of 80,000 or so clones in the sample, roughly 93% were seen once. Study-wide results and limits: With doses of 0.1-3.0 mg/kg, partial responders showed among the lowest clonal expansion.

This chain joins TRBV6-5 and TRBJ1-1; D not certain. This TCR derives from an adult with an advanced solid tumor such as melanoma, head and neck, liver or kidney cancer. The sequenced sample was CD4+ or CD8+ T cells sorted from blood, obtained in a trial of the OX40 agonist ivuxolimab. The CDR3 sequence is CASSSINTEAFF. As DNA, the CDR3 is TGTGCCAGCAGTTCGATAAACACTGAAGCTTTCTTT.